Given below is one T cell receptor (beta chain) in context. Germline and junction disagree at one end, which may indicate a read error. This entry comes from a study of T cells in narcolepsy. Clones were sequenced by immunoSEQ multiplex PCR, and TCRdb holds only the in-frame ones, with some missing. The table records about 25,000 clones, around 85% of them present only once. Germline values: CDR1 SSHAT, CDR2 FNYEAQ (reference sequence). This CDR3 is 16 amino acids long. What was sequenced was CD45RA- memory CD4+ T cells from PBMCs. The chain employs TRBV7-7 and TRBJ2-1; 8 bases align to TRBD2. The sequence was collected from a human donor with narcolepsy. In DNA, the CDR3 is TGTGCTAGCAGCCCCGGGAGGGTCATATTAAACAATGAGCAGTTCTTC. Protein product: CASSPGRVILNNEQFF. Drawing the rest from reference TRBV7-7 and TRBJ2-1, the complete variable domain is GAGVSQSPRYKVTKRGQDVTLRCDPISSHATLYWYQQALGQGPEFLTYFNYEAQPDKSGLPSDRFSAERPEGSISTLTIQRTEQRDSAMYRCASSPGRVILNNEQFFGPGTRLTVL.